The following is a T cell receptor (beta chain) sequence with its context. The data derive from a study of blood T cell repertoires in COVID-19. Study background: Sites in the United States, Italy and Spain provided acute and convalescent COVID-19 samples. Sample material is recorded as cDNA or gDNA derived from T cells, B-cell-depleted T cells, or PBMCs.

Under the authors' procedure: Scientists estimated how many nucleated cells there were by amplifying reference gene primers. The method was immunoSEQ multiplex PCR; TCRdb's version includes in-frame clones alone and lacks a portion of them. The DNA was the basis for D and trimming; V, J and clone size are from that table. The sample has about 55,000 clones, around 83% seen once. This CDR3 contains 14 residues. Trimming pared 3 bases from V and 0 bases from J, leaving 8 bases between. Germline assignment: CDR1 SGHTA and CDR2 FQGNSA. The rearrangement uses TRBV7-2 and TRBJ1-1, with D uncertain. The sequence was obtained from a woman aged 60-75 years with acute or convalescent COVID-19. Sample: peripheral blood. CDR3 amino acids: CASSFRRLNTEAFF. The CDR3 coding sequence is TGTGCCAGCAGCTTTCGCAGGTTGAACACTGAAGCTTTCTTT.